In its sample, the clone carrying this T cell receptor beta chain was seen a few times. Its antigen remains unknown. A second PCR, run for about 6 to 11 cycles, used a sample-barcoded 5' primer plus a J-beta primer mix. TCRdb fed the 5' RACE reads into MiXCR, producing one record per CDR3 protein. Among hundreds of thousands of distinct CDR3 sequences, around 45% were seen once, and the ten largest hold about 21%. V was clipped by 9 bases and J by 4 bases, with 10 bases between them. Germline loops: CDR1 KGHDR, CDR2 SFDVKD. The CDR3 length is 12 residues. The data were taken from a study of blood T cells in healthy people across ages. Study outcomes and limitations: Among long-lived donors, naive CD4+ cells were more numerous and diversity higher than in aged donors. Measured against age, TCR beta diversity per million T cells decreased in a roughly linear manner.

The sequence was collected from a man aged 55 to 70 in good health. This chain uses TRBV24-1 with TRBJ2-3, with D hard to call. Sequencing input: blood. The CDR3 loop reads CATSQVADTQYF. CDR3 coding DNA: TGTGCCACCTCCCAGGTCGCAGATACGCAGTATTTT.